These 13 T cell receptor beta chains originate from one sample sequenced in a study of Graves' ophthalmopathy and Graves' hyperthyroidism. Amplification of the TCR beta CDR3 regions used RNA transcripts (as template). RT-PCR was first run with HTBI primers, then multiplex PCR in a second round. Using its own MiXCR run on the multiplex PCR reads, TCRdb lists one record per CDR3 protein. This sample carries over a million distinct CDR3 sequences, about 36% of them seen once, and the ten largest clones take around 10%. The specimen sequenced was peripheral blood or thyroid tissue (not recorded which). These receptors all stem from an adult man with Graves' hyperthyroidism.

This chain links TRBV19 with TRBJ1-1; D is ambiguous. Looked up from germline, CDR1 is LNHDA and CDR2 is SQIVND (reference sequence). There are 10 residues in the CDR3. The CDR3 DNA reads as TGTGGGCGGCAGAACACTGAAGCTTTCTTT. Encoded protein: CGRQNTEAFF.

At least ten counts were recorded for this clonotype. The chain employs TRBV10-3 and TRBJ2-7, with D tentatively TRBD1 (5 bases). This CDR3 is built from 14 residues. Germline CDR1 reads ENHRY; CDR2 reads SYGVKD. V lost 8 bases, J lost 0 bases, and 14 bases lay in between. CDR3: CAIRKTVTSYEQYF. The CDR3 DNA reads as TGTGCCATCCGAAAGACAGTCACCTCCTACGAGCAGTACTTC.

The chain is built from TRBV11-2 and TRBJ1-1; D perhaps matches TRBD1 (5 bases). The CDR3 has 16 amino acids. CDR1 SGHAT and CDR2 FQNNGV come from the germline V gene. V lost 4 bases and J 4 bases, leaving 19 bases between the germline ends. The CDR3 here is CASSYSAGGGGTEAFF. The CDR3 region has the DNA TGTGCCAGCAGCTATAGTGCGGGGGGGGGAGGCACTGAAGCTTTCTTT. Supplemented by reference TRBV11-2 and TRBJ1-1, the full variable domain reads EAGVAQSPRYKIIEKRQSVAFWCNPISGHATLYWYQQILGQGPKLLIQFQNNGVVDDSQLPKDRFSAERLKGVDSTLKIQPAKLEDSAVYLCASSYSAGGGGTEAFFGQGTRLTVV.

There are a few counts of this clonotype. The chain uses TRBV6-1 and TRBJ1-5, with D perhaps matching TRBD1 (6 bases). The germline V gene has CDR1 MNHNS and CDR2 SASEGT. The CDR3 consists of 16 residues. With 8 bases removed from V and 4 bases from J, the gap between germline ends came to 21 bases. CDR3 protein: CASQGRGGFGNQPQHF. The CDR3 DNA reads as TGTGCCAGCCAGGGGAGGGGAGGTTTCGGAAATCAGCCCCAGCATTTT.

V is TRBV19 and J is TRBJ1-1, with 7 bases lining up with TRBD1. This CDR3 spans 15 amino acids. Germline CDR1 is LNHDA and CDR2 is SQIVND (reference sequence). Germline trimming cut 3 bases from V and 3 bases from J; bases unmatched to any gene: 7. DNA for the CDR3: TGTGCCAGTAGTATGACACAGGGGTGGGACACTGAAGCTTTCTTT. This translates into CASSMTQGWDTEAFF.

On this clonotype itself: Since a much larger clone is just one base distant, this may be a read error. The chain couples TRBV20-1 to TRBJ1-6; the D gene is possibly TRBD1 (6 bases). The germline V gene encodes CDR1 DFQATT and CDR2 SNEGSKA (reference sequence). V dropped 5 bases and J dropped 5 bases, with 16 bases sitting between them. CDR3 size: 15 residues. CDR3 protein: CSAPRQELHNSPLHF. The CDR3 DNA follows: TGCAGTGCTCCTCGACAGGAGCTACATAATTCACCCCTCCACTTT.

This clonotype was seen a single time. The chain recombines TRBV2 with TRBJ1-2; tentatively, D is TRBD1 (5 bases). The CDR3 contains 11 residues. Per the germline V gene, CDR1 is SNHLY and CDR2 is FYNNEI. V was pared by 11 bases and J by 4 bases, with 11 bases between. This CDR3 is CARGSAYGYTF. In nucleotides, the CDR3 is TGTGCCCGGGGGTCAGCCTATGGCTACACCTTC.

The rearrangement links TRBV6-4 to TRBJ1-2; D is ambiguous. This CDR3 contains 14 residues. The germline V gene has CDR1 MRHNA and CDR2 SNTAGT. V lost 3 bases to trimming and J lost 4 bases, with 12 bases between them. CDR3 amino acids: CASSEHSAGYGYTF. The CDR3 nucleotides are TGTGCCAGCAGTGAGCATTCAGCCGGCTATGGCTACACCTTC.

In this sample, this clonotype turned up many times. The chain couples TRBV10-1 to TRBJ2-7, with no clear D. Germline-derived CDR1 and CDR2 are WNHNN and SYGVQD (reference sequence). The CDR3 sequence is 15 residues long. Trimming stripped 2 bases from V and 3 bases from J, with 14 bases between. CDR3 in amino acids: CASSEVQNSFYEQYF. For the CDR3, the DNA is TGCGCCAGCAGTGAGGTGCAGAATTCCTTCTACGAGCAGTACTTC.

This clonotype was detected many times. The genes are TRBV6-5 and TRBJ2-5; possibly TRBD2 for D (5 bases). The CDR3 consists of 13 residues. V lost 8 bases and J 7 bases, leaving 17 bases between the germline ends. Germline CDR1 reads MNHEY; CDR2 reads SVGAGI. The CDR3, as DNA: TGTGCCAGCGGTCTAGCCCGGAGCGGGACCCAGTACTTC. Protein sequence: CASGLARSGTQYF.

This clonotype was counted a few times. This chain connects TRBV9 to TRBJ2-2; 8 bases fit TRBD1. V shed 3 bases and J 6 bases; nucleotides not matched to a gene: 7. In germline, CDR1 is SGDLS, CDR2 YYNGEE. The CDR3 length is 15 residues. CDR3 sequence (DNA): TGTGCCAGCAGCGAACCTACAGGGGGTGCCGGGGAGCTGTTTTTT. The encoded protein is CASSEPTGGAGELFF.

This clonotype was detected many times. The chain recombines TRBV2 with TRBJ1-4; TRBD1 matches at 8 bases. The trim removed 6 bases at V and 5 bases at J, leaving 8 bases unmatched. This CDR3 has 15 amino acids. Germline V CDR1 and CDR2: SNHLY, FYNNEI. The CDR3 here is CASRGAGGPNEKLFF. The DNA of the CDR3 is TGTGCCAGCAGGGGGGCAGGGGGCCCGAATGAAAAACTGTTTTTT. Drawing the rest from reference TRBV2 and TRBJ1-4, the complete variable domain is EPEVTQTPSHQVTQMGQEVILRCVPISNHLYFYWYRQILGQKVEFLVSFYNNEISEKSEIFDDQFSVERPDGSNFTLKIRSTKLEDSAMYFCASRGAGGPNEKLFFGSGTQLSVL.

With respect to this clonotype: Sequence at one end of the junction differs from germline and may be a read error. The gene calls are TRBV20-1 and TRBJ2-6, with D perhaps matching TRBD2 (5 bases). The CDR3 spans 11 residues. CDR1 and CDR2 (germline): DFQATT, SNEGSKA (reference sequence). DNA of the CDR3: TGCAGTGCTAGAAGCGGTAACCCTGAAGCTTTC. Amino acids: CSARSGNPEAF.